Below are 4 T cell receptor beta chains sequenced from a single sample in a study of beta chain features in type 1 diabetes. As every portion of the isolated RNA was reverse transcribed, the sequencing read expressed TCRB transcripts. This table comes from immunoSEQ multiplex PCR, and its TCRdb copy is limited to in-frame clones, with some not included. The data hold about 230,000 clones, with 9.6% observed a single time. Sequences were obtained from naive CD4+ T cells from blood. The receptors originated from a woman between 18 and 30 years old in good health.

V and J are TRBV19 and TRBJ2-7, with 8 nucleotides matching TRBD2. Germline V gives CDR1 LNHDA, CDR2 SQIVND (reference sequence). The V and J ends lost 3 bases and 4 bases, in that order; junction bases with no gene match: 11. This CDR3 has 16 residues. The CDR3 spells CASSISRAGVSYEQYF. CDR3 DNA sequence: TGTGCCAGTAGTATTTCGAGAGCGGGAGTGTCTTACGAGCAGTACTTC.

This clone was seen more than once but under ten times. The chain joins TRBV7-9 to TRBJ2-1; 11 positions match TRBD1. The trim removed 1 base at V and 9 bases at J, leaving 11 bases unmatched. Germline V gives CDR1 SEHNR, CDR2 FQNEAQ (reference sequence). The CDR3 is 17 amino acids. The CDR3 region has the DNA TGTGCCAGCAGCTTAGGGGGCCCGGGACAGGGGGGTCCTGAGCAGTTCTTC. As protein: CASSLGGPGQGGPEQFF.

This clone showed up just a few times. V is TRBV10-3 and J is TRBJ2-1, with D maybe TRBD2 (7 bases). Trimming took 1 base from V and 6 from J, leaving 10 bases between them. In germline, CDR1 is ENHRY, CDR2 SYGVKD. CDR3 length: 14 amino acids. In nucleotides, the CDR3 is TGTGCCATCAGTGAGTACAGGGAGGGCAATGAGCAGTTCTTC. This translates into CAISEYREGNEQFF.

The chain couples TRBV6-5 to TRBJ2-7; D might be TRBD1 (6 bases). Deletions cut 5 bases from V and 1 base from J, with 15 bases between. The CDR3 loop spans 15 amino acids. Germline lookup yields CDR1 MNHEY and CDR2 SVGAGI. The CDR3 loop reads CASSLTLDSSYEQYF. The CDR3 DNA sequence: TGTGCCAGCAGTCTTACCCTGGACAGTTCCTACGAGCAGTACTTC.